This TCR beta chain was obtained from a study of graft-versus-host responses after intestinal transplantation. Background on the study: Each transplant was multivisceral, liver-intestinal, or isolated intestinal. Anti-thymocyte globulin was used for induction in all recipients, who then took tacrolimus and steroids for roughly 3 years. General study points: Circulating GvH clones peaking coincided with falling HvG clones soon after transplant.

This table comes from immunoSEQ multiplex PCR, and its TCRdb copy is limited to in-frame clones, with some not included. The sample yields 80,000 to 95,000 clones, 85% to 95% seen once. CDR3 size: 12 residues. Trimming cost V 2 bases and J 7 bases, with 11 bases left between them. CDR1 and CDR2 (germline): SQVTM, ANQGSEA. Remarks on this clone: Antigen: not known.

The receptor was derived from a human donor who received an intestinal transplant. The sequencing used unstimulated CD8+ T cells sorted from spleen or lymph node cells, collected before intestinal transplant. The chain joins TRBV29-1 to TRBJ1-1, with D tentatively TRBD1 (5 bases). The CDR3 nucleotides are TGCAGCGTTGAATTTGGACAAGGTGAAGCTTTCTTT. It specifies CSVEFGQGEAFF.